This T cell receptor beta chain derives from a study of blood T cell repertoires in COVID-19. Study-wide context: Material from acute and convalescent COVID-19 was sourced from the United States, Italy and Spain. From T cells, B-cell-depleted T cells, or PBMCs came the material, which was cDNA or gDNA.

This clone has only one observation. Trimming removed 0 bases from V and 4 bases from J, with 14 bases in between. This CDR3 contains 17 residues. In germline, CDR1 is SGHRS, CDR2 YFSETQ. Per the original data handling: Estimates of nucleated cell counts were drawn from the amplification of reference gene primers. Measured with immunoSEQ multiplex PCR; TCRdb has only the in-frame clones, and not every one. D and trimming come from the DNA, and the V and J calls and clone size come from that table. The sample yields 210,000 or so clones, less than 90% seen once. The chain couples TRBV5-1 to TRBJ1-6; TRBD1 is a possible D gene (5 bases). Specimen: peripheral blood. This sequence originates from a man aged 40-55 years with active or convalescent COVID-19. The CDR3 nucleotides read TGCGCCAGCAGCTTGGGCGGGGGGGACCGGTATAATTCACCCCTCCACTTT. Translating gives CASSLGGGDRYNSPLHF.